These 32 T cell receptor beta chains were all obtained from the same sample, sequenced in a study of T cell repertoires in cytomegalovirus infection (dated by TCRdb to 2018 to 2020). The listed sequencing device is Illumina HiSeq 1500. TCRdb reworked the public reads: Q25 trimming with fastp, MiXCR clone assembly, productive beta chains retained. Every CDR3 protein is listed once, alongside the most common genes and DNA of its rows. Across this sample there are about 300,000 distinct CDR3 sequences, with about 8.8% seen only once. Around 2.5% of the sample lies in the top ten. Sequencing input: PBMCs. The source of these receptors is a human donor in good health (CMV status not recorded). Some clones in this sample may be carry-over from other donors' samples.

This clonotype was observed many times. The rearrangement uses TRBV7-9 and TRBJ2-1; D remains unclear. Trimming shortened V by 2 bases and J by 5 bases, and 10 bases separated the two germline ends. Germline CDR1 is SEHNR and CDR2 is FQNEAQ (reference sequence). This CDR3 comprises 14 residues. CDR3 sequence reads: CASSLPQRDNEQFF. For the CDR3, the DNA is TGTGCCAGCAGCTTACCCCAGAGAGACAATGAGCAGTTCTTC. The whole variable domain, remainder taken from reference TRBV7-9 and TRBJ2-1, is DTGVSQNPRHKITKRGQNVTFRCDPISEHNRLYWYRQTLGQGPEFLTYFQNEAQLEKSRLLSDRFSAERPKGSFSTLEIQRTEQGDSAMYLCASSLPQRDNEQFFGPGTRLTVL.

Ten or more counts support this clonotype. V is TRBV6-1 and J is TRBJ1-5; D unresolved. Germline lookup yields CDR1 MNHNS and CDR2 SASEGT. Deletions cut 8 bases from V and 0 bases from J, with 8 bases between. CDR3 size: 13 residues. The CDR3 DNA reads TGTGCCAGCTCAGGATATAGCAATCAGCCCCAGCATTTT. Encoded protein: CASSGYSNQPQHF.

This clonotype was recorded many times. The V and J genes are TRBV2 and TRBJ2-2; D is undetermined. The germline CDR1 and CDR2 sequences are SNHLY and FYNNEI. The CDR3 has 16 residues. V lost 3 bases, J lost 0 bases, and 11 bases lay in between. The CDR3 nucleotides read TGTGCCAGCAGTGACTCGGTATTCGCGAACACCGGGGAGCTGTTTTTT. Amino acid sequence: CASSDSVFANTGELFF. Drawing the rest from reference TRBV2 and TRBJ2-2, the complete variable domain is EPEVTQTPSHQVTQMGQEVILRCVPISNHLYFYWYRQILGQKVEFLVSFYNNEISEKSEIFDDQFSVERPDGSNFTLKIRSTKLEDSAMYFCASSDSVFANTGELFFGEGSRLTVL.

Many counts were recorded for this clonotype. This chain joins TRBV29-1 and TRBJ1-1; 7 bases fit TRBD1. Germline V gene sequence: CDR1 SQVTM, CDR2 ANQGSEA. The CDR3 has 14 residues. The V and J ends lost 6 bases and 1 base, in that order; junction bases with no gene match: 8. CDR3 nucleotides: TGCAGCGTCCACCGGGACAGAGGGAACACTGAAGCTTTCTTT. It translates to CSVHRDRGNTEAFF.

This clonotype was observed a handful of times. Compared with germline, one end of the junction differs, possibly owing to a read error. This chain uses TRBV29-1 with TRBJ2-5; tentatively, D is TRBD2 (6 bases). Germline values: CDR1 SQVTM, CDR2 ANQGSEA. CDR3 length: 8 residues. The CDR3 coding sequence is TGCAGCGTTGGTGGAGGGCACTTC. Its translation is CSVGGGHF.

Concerning this clonotype: The junction does not match germline at one end; this may be a read error. The chain recombines TRBV7-9 with TRBJ1-1; D might be TRBD1 (5 bases). Germline CDR1 SEHNR, CDR2 FQNEAQ (reference sequence). CDR3 length equals 12 residues. The CDR3 reads CTSSGEAPEAFF. CDR3 DNA sequence: TGTACCAGCTCGGGGGAGGCCCCTGAAGCTTTCTTT.

This clonotype has a count of ten or more. This chain links TRBV29-1 with TRBJ2-3; 8 nucleotides match TRBD1. The CDR3 length is 14 residues. The junction had 3 bases not matched to a gene; V was cut back by 3 bases and J by 1 base. Germline CDR1 reads SQVTM; CDR2 reads ANQGSEA. CDR3 protein: CSVEAGGRTDTQYF. CDR3 nucleotides: TGCAGCGTTGAGGCAGGGGGCCGCACAGATACGCAGTATTTT.

This clonotype was detected many times. J is TRBJ2-3 and V is TRBV27; 7 bases agree with TRBD1. Losses at the gene ends were 3 bases for V and 0 bases for J; bases not matched to a gene: 9. The V gene's germline CDR1 is MNHEY and CDR2 SMNVEV (reference sequence). The CDR3 extends over 17 amino acids. Here the CDR3 reads CASSLRGPSASTDTQYF. The CDR3 DNA reads as TGTGCCAGCAGTTTGAGGGGGCCTTCGGCTAGCACAGATACGCAGTATTTT.

The chain joins TRBV12-3 or TRBV12-4 to TRBJ1-2, with D perhaps TRBD1 (5 bases). V was cut by 3 bases and J by 7 bases, with 9 bases left in between. The CDR3 consists of 12 residues. The CDR3 spells CASSFAGIGYTF. The CDR3 DNA follows: TGTGCCAGCAGTTTCGCAGGGATTGGCTACACCTTC.

This clonotype was recorded at least ten times. The chain joins TRBV28 to TRBJ1-1, with no clear D. Germline V lookup: CDR1 MDHEN, CDR2 SYDVKM. The CDR3 loop spans 14 amino acids. Trimming cost V 6 bases and J 5 bases, with 16 bases left between them. CDR3 nucleotides: TGTGCCAGCAGGGCGGTCCGGGTGCGGACTGAAGCTTTCTTT. It specifies CASRAVRVRTEAFF.

This clonotype was recorded many times. The chain recombines TRBV15 with TRBJ2-1; tentatively, D is TRBD1 or TRBD2 (5 bases each). The length of the CDR3 is 12 residues. V lost 5 bases, J lost 4 bases, and 6 bases lay in between. The germline V gene has CDR1 LNHNV and CDR2 YYDKDF (reference sequence). The DNA of the CDR3 is TGTGCCACCAGCGGGGGTTACAATGAGCAGTTCTTC. Protein: CATSGGYNEQFF.

The sample holds many counts of this clonotype. The chain joins TRBV7-3 to TRBJ2-2; 8 bases map to TRBD2. From germline, CDR1 is SGHTA and CDR2 FQGTGA. The CDR3 is 17 residues long. V shed 3 bases, J shed 4 bases, and the junction held 10 bases outside the gene matches. Written as DNA, the CDR3 is TGTGCCAGCAGCTTTGGAGCGGGGGTTCTCAGCACCGGGGAGCTGTTTTTT. It encodes CASSFGAGVLSTGELFF.

This clonotype was seen ten or more times. This sequence joins TRBV4-2 and TRBJ2-1; TRBD2 agrees at 12 bases. V dropped 4 bases and J dropped 7; count of bases not matched to a gene: 8. Germline CDR1 is LGHNA and CDR2 is YNFKEQ. The CDR3 loop spans 16 amino acids. The CDR3 region has the DNA TGTGCCAGCAGCCCCACCCCTAGCGGGGGGGCAAATGAGCAGTTCTTC. This codes for CASSPTPSGGANEQFF.

V and J are TRBV28 and TRBJ2-1; 9 bases are a match to TRBD1. The CDR3 is made up of 15 amino acids. The germline V gene encodes CDR1 MDHEN and CDR2 SYDVKM. V was clipped by 7 bases and J by 5 bases; unmatched bases: 9. The CDR3 sequence: CASTLWGQGNNEQFF. For the CDR3, the DNA is TGTGCCAGCACCCTATGGGGACAGGGAAACAATGAGCAGTTCTTC.

A single count supports this clonotype. The V call is TRBV28, the J call TRBJ1-2; maybe TRBD1 (5 bases). Trimming shortened V by 6 bases and J by 4 bases, and 15 bases separated the two germline ends. In germline, CDR1 is MDHEN, CDR2 SYDVKM. This CDR3 has 14 residues. The CDR3 DNA is TGTGCCAGCAGCTACAGGACTGCAGGCTATGGCTACACCTTC. Its translation is CASSYRTAGYGYTF.

In its sample, this clonotype was seen many times. J is TRBJ2-1 and V is TRBV6-1; perhaps TRBD1 as D (6 bases). This CDR3 region has 15 residues. CDR1 MNHNS and CDR2 SASEGT come from the germline V gene. Trimming shortened V by 5 bases and J by 3 bases, and 14 bases separated the two germline ends. The CDR3 is CASSLMGADYNEQFF. The CDR3 DNA sequence: TGTGCCAGCAGTTTGATGGGGGCCGACTACAATGAGCAGTTCTTC.

This clonotype was counted at least ten times. The chain joins TRBV19 to TRBJ2-1, with 9 bases fitting TRBD1. J gave up 3 bases and V 8 bases, and 5 bases lay outside the gene matches. The CDR3 spans 14 residues. CDR1 and CDR2 from the germline V gene are LNHDA and SQIVND (reference sequence). CDR3 region: CASRTGANYNEQFF. The CDR3 region has the DNA TGTGCCAGTCGGACAGGGGCGAACTACAATGAGCAGTTCTTC.

With respect to this clonotype: A much bigger clone sits one base away, suggesting this may be a read error. V usage is TRBV10-2 and J usage is TRBJ2-6; tentatively, D is TRBD1 (5 bases). Germline V gives CDR1 WSHSY, CDR2 SAAADI. The CDR3 has 16 amino acids. The CDR3: CASRRTVSSGANILTF. CDR3 sequence (DNA): TGCGCCAGCAGGAGAACAGTCTCCTCTGGGGCCAACATCCTGACTTTC.

The chain recombines TRBV6-5 with TRBJ1-5; tentatively, D is TRBD1 (6 bases). Germline CDR1 reads MNHEY; CDR2 reads SVGAGI. V lost 6 bases and J 2 bases, leaving 14 bases between the germline ends. The CDR3 runs 15 residues. CDR3 nucleotides: TGTGCCAGCAGACGCCAGGGGTTGGGCAATCAGCCCCAGCATTTT. It translates to CASRRQGLGNQPQHF.

This clonotype was counted a few times. The J gene is TRBJ2-1, the V gene TRBV7-9; tentatively, D is TRBD1 (6 bases). The CDR3 sequence is 15 residues long. The germline V gene encodes CDR1 SEHNR and CDR2 FQNEAQ (reference sequence). With 5 bases removed from V and 9 bases from J, the gap between germline ends came to 20 bases. CDR3 sequence: CASSSLVPVQGEQFF. CDR3 DNA: TGTGCCAGCAGCAGCTTAGTCCCAGTACAGGGTGAGCAGTTCTTC. The full variable domain, rest sourced from reference TRBV7-9 and TRBJ2-1, is DTGVSQNPRHKITKRGQNVTFRCDPISEHNRLYWYRQTLGQGPEFLTYFQNEAQLEKSRLLSDRFSAERPKGSFSTLEIQRTEQGDSAMYLCASSSLVPVQGEQFFGPGTRLTVL.

This clonotype was counted many times. The rearrangement uses TRBV2 and TRBJ1-1; D remains ambiguous. V dropped 4 bases and J dropped 0 bases, with 9 bases sitting between them. The CDR3 length is 14 residues. Germline V gene sequence: CDR1 SNHLY, CDR2 FYNNEI. The CDR3 DNA reads as TGTGCCAGCAGTGGCGCGGGTTTGAACACTGAAGCTTTCTTT. Its translation is CASSGAGLNTEAFF.

The DNA of the CDR3 is TGTGCCAGCGGGTGGGGACGGCAGACCACAGATACGCAGTATTTT. This gives the protein CASGWGRQTTDTQYF. The chain employs TRBV6-6 and TRBJ2-3; either TRBD1 or TRBD2 may supply D (5 bases each). Trimming removed 8 bases from V and 2 bases from J, with 17 bases in between. This CDR3 comprises 15 residues. CDR1 and CDR2 (germline): MNHNY, SVGAGI (reference sequence).

This clonotype was observed at least ten times. The chain couples TRBV28 to TRBJ2-2, with no clear D. The length of the CDR3 is 13 residues. V was shortened by 10 bases and J by 1 base, with 10 bases between the two germline ends. Germline V gene sequence: CDR1 MDHEN, CDR2 SYDVKM. CDR3 DNA: TGTGCCACCAAGAAAAGGAACACCGGGGAGCTGTTTTTT. Encoded protein: CATKKRNTGELFF. The whole variable domain, filled in from reference TRBV28 and TRBJ2-2, reads DVKVTQSSRYLVKRTGEKVFLECVQDMDHENMFWYRQDPGLGLRLIYFSYDVKMKEKGDIPEGYSVSREKKERFSLILESASTNQTSMYLCATKKRNTGELFFGEGSRLTVL.

Many counts were recorded for this clonotype. The genes are TRBV25-1 and TRBJ1-3, with a weak D call TRBD1 (5 bases). The CDR3 has 19 residues. V shed 0 bases and J shed 1 base, with 19 bases lying between them. Germline V gene data show CDR1 as MGHDK and CDR2 as SYGVNS. The CDR3 nucleotides read TGTGCCAGCAGTGAATATAATAATCCGGGTCAGGGATCTGGAAACACCATATATTTT. Its translation: CASSEYNNPGQGSGNTIYF.

This clonotype was found many times. The rearrangement joins TRBV7-8 to TRBJ1-2, with a tentative D call TRBD1 (6 bases). The V end lost 1 base, the J end lost 5 bases, and 11 bases lay between the germline ends. Germline CDR1 SGHVS, CDR2 FQNEAQ. This CDR3 is built from 14 residues. For the CDR3, the DNA is TGTGCCAGCAGCTTAGAGGGACACCGATATGGCTACACCTTC. This sequence encodes CASSLEGHRYGYTF. Complete variable domain (other parts from reference TRBV7-8 and TRBJ1-2): GAGVSQSPRYKVAKRGQDVALRCDPISGHVSLFWYQQALGQGPEFLTYFQNEAQLDKSGLPSDRFFAERPEGSVSTLKIQRTQQEDSAVYLCASSLEGHRYGYTFGSGTRLTVV.

In this sample, this clonotype turned up many times. V gene TRBV7-2 combines with J gene TRBJ1-2; the match to TRBD1 covers 10 bases. CDR3 size: 16 residues. Germline V gene sequence: CDR1 SGHTA, CDR2 FQGNSA. The V gene end was trimmed by 4 bases and the J gene end by 3 bases; junction bases not matched to a gene: 8. CDR3 residues: CASSWTGGVVDYGYTF. Here the CDR3 DNA reads TGTGCCAGCAGCTGGACAGGGGGGGTGGTGGACTATGGCTACACCTTC.

CDR3 region: CASSPGAGSTDTQYF. CDR3 DNA sequence: TGTGCCAGCAGCCCTGGAGCAGGATCCACAGATACGCAGTATTTT. J is TRBJ2-3 and V is TRBV25-1; D is ambiguous. Germline CDR1 and CDR2: MGHDK and SYGVNS. This CDR3 has 15 amino acids. V was clipped by 6 bases and J by 2 bases, with 15 bases between them.

The table lists this clonotype with a few counts. The chain has TRBV20-1 and TRBJ2-5; 8 bases map to TRBD1. The CDR3 sequence is 14 residues long. The V gene's germline CDR1 is DFQATT and CDR2 SNEGSKA (reference sequence). The J segment lost 2 bases and the V segment lost 1 base, leaving 3 bases of the junction unmatched. CDR3 region: CSARVQGAQETQYF. Here the CDR3 DNA reads TGCAGTGCTAGAGTCCAGGGGGCGCAAGAGACCCAGTACTTC.

This clonotype was counted at least ten times. The rearrangement uses TRBV20-1 and TRBJ2-3, with 7 bases lining up with TRBD2. This CDR3 spans 13 amino acids. V dropped 6 bases and J dropped 1; count of bases not matched to a gene: 4. Germline CDR1 reads DFQATT; CDR2 reads SNEGSKA (reference sequence). The CDR3 DNA follows: TGCAGTGCCTCGAGCGGGGGCACAGATACGCAGTATTTT. It codes for CSASSGGTDTQYF.

The CDR3 sequence: CASSQSRVGEQYF. The CDR3 nucleotides are TGTGCCAGCAGCCAGTCCAGGGTTGGGGAGCAGTACTTC. The chain has TRBV3-1 and TRBJ2-7; D may be TRBD1 (5 bases). CDR1 and CDR2 from the germline V gene are LGHDT and YNNKEL (reference sequence). CDR3 length: 13 residues. Trimming took 3 bases from V and 7 from J, leaving 13 bases between them.

This clonotype was seen more than once but under ten times. The J gene is TRBJ2-2, the V gene TRBV4-2; 9 bases match TRBD1. J lost 7 bases, V lost 6 bases, and 9 bases had no gene match. Germline V lookup: CDR1 LGHNA, CDR2 YNFKEQ. The CDR3 length is 15 residues. CDR3 coding DNA: TGTGCCAGCAGATACACGGACAGGGGAGGCGGGGAGCTGTTTTTT. Encoded protein: CASRYTDRGGGELFF.

Notes on this clonotype: A much larger clone sits a single nucleotide away, making a read error possible. The V and J genes are TRBV29-1 and TRBJ2-3, with a weak D call TRBD2 (5 bases). V was cut by 2 bases and J by 7 bases, with 19 bases left in between. The CDR3 runs 15 residues. Germline V lookup: CDR1 SQVTM, CDR2 ANQGSEA. The CDR3 loop is CSVEPWRVSANTQYF. As DNA, the CDR3 is TGCAGCGTTGAACCCTGGCGGGTGAGCGCAAATACGCAGTATTTT.